These 18 T cell receptor beta chains share one sample of origin, sequenced in a study of T-cell memory formation after mild COVID-19. One entry per CDR3 protein, called by TCRdb with MiXCR from the 5' RACE reads. This table has approximately 340,000 distinct CDR3 sequences, about an eighth appearing once. The sample consisted of PBMCs or a T cell subset sorted from them (not recorded which). The receptors were sampled from a man aged 18 to 30 who had mild COVID-19 (a few samples of this study predate the infection). Cell type and time point are not known.

The rearrangement uses TRBV12-3 or TRBV12-4 and TRBJ1-1; D gene uncertain. With 2 bases removed from V and 3 bases from J, the gap between germline ends came to 10 bases. The CDR3 spans 14 residues. This CDR3 is CASSLREDDTEAFF. The CDR3 nucleotides read TGTGCCAGCAGTTTAAGGGAGGATGACACTGAAGCTTTCTTT.

V and J are TRBV20-1 and TRBJ2-7; TRBD2 is a possible D gene (5 bases). The CDR3 totals 14 residues. Germline CDR1 reads DFQATT; CDR2 reads SNEGSKA (reference sequence). V shed 1 base and J shed 3 bases, with 13 bases lying between them. CDR3 protein: CSARVDGGLYEQYV. Written as DNA, the CDR3 is TGCAGTGCTAGAGTGGATGGCGGACTCTACGAGCAGTACGTC.

The gene calls are TRBV4-3 and TRBJ2-1, with TRBD2 matching 13 bases. J lost 7 bases, V lost 2 bases, and 8 bases had no gene match. In germline, CDR1 is LGHNA, CDR2 YSLEER. The length of the CDR3 is 17 residues. The CDR3 nucleotides read TGCGCCAGCAGCCAAAAACGGACTAGCGGGGGACTGAATGAGCAGTTCTTC. Translated: CASSQKRTSGGLNEQFF.

The rearrangement links TRBV7-2 to TRBJ2-2; 8 bases align to TRBD2. Germline V gene lookup returns CDR1 SGHTA and CDR2 FQGNSA. V dropped 2 bases and J dropped 4; count of bases not matched to a gene: 6. The CDR3 totals 16 residues. The CDR3 region has the DNA TGTGCCAGCAGCTTAAAAGCGGGGGCCCTCACCGGGGAGCTGTTTTTT. It specifies CASSLKAGALTGELFF. The variable domain in full, with the rest retrieved from reference TRBV7-2 and TRBJ2-2, is GAGVSQSPSNKVTEKGKDVELRCDPISGHTALYWYRQSLGQGLEFLIYFQGNSAPDKSGLPSDRFSAERTGGSVSTLTIQRTQQEDSAVYLCASSLKAGALTGELFFGEGSRLTVL.

This clonotype was seen a handful of times. This chain joins TRBV6-5 and TRBJ2-5, with D uncertain. Trimming took 0 bases from V and 6 from J, leaving 11 bases between them. This CDR3 has 14 residues. Germline CDR1 is MNHEY and CDR2 is SVGAGI. The CDR3 spells CASSYSRAVQTQYF. The CDR3 coding sequence is TGTGCCAGCAGTTACTCTCGCGCGGTACAGACCCAGTACTTC.

This clonotype turned up a few times. The gene calls are TRBV12-3 or TRBV12-4 and TRBJ2-2; tentative D call: TRBD2 (5 bases). CDR3 length equals 16 residues. V gave up 7 bases and J gave up 4 bases, with 19 bases separating them. DNA of the CDR3: TGTGCCAGCACCCTCATCTGGGGAGTAAGCACCGGGGAGCTGTTTTTT. This sequence encodes CASTLIWGVSTGELFF.

The V call is TRBV6-6, the J call TRBJ1-2; D is undetermined. Per the germline V gene, CDR1 is MNHNY and CDR2 is SVGAGI (reference sequence). Between the trimmed V and J ends, which lost 0 bases and 4 bases, there was a span of 15 bases. The CDR3 extends over 16 amino acids. CDR3 bases: TGTGCCAGCAGTTACTCGTCCCAGGATCTCCCCTATGGCTACACCTTC. It yields the protein CASSYSSQDLPYGYTF.

The table lists this clonotype with many counts. Since no conserved phenylalanine or tryptophan closes the CDR3, a read error is the likely cause. No DNA is shown, since the ends of the CDR3 on it are uncertain; the CDR3 is the one TCRdb lists. The chain carries TRBV5-1 and TRBJ2-3; the table's D call, TRBD2, was not checked against the DNA. With termini counted, the CDR3 has 12 amino acids. CDR1 and CDR2 (germline): SGHRS, YFSETQ. CDR3 sequence reads: CASSLDGGLADI.

This clonotype was detected a few times. This sequence joins TRBV6-2 or TRBV6-3 and TRBJ1-5; D is uncertain. The germline V gene encodes CDR1 MNHEY and CDR2 SVGEGT. CDR3 size: 12 residues. Trimming stripped 2 bases from V and 6 bases from J, with 5 bases between. The CDR3 DNA reads as TGTGCCAGCAGTTACCACATTCAGCCCCAGCATTTT. Residues: CASSYHIQPQHF.

This clonotype came up a few times. One end of the junction does not line up with germline, which may come from a read error. The V and J genes are TRBV6-5 and TRBJ1-1; D possibly corresponds to TRBD1 (6 bases). The CDR3 consists of 14 residues. CDR1 is MNHEY and CDR2 is SVGAGI in the germline V gene. This CDR3 is CASRRLDRNTEALF. Here the CDR3 DNA reads TGTGCCAGCAGACGTCTTGACAGGAACACTGAAGCTTTATTT.

This clonotype has just a few counts. The J gene is TRBJ2-5, the V gene TRBV5-1; no firm D call. CDR1 and CDR2 (germline): SGHRS, YFSETQ. This CDR3 comprises 12 residues. The V end lost 5 bases, the J end lost 5 bases, and 10 bases lay between the germline ends. Here the CDR3 reads CASRNPPETQYF. CDR3 sequence (DNA): TGCGCCAGCAGGAACCCGCCGGAGACCCAGTACTTC.

The chain uses TRBV10-3 and TRBJ1-4; D gene unclear. V was pared by 2 bases and J by 8 bases, with 9 bases between. Germline assignment: CDR1 ENHRY and CDR2 SYGVKD. The CDR3 runs 13 residues. CDR3 protein: CAISEDGLEKLFF. CDR3 nucleotides: TGTGCCATCAGTGAGGACGGTCTCGAAAAACTGTTTTTT.

In this sample, this clonotype turned up a few times. The CDR3 nucleotides read TGCAGTGCCGCAGGGAGGGTCCTTCAAGAGACCCAGTACTTC. Protein sequence: CSAAGRVLQETQYF. V gene TRBV20-1 combines with J gene TRBJ2-5, with 7 bases that match TRBD2. V lost 6 bases and J lost 2; bases outside the gene matches: 9. The CDR3 contains 14 residues. Germline V lookup: CDR1 DFQATT, CDR2 SNEGSKA (reference sequence).

The rearrangement links TRBV12-3 or TRBV12-4 to TRBJ1-1; possible D gene TRBD1, 5 bases. Trimming stripped 6 bases from V and 2 bases from J, with 19 bases between. This CDR3 is 16 amino acids long. CDR3 nucleotide sequence: TGTGCCAGCAGAGAATGGGGGGGTAGGCGAAACACTGAAGCTTTCTTT. This gives the protein CASREWGGRRNTEAFF.

This clonotype was seen only a few times. The chain combines TRBV20-1 with TRBJ2-2; 10 bases are a match to TRBD2. CDR3 length: 19 residues. Germline loops: CDR1 DFQATT, CDR2 SNEGSKA (reference sequence). The J segment lost 2 bases and the V segment lost 0 bases, leaving 12 bases of the junction unmatched. The CDR3 protein is CSARDLSASGGPNTGELFF. CDR3 nucleotides: TGCAGTGCTAGAGATCTATCGGCTAGCGGGGGCCCAAACACCGGGGAGCTGTTTTTT.

This clonotype has only a few counts. V gene TRBV20-1 combines with J gene TRBJ1-2, with TRBD1 identical over 9 bases. Trimming took 1 base from V and 6 from J; bases not matched to a gene: 6. The V gene's germline CDR1 is DFQATT and CDR2 SNEGSKA (reference sequence). CDR3 length: 14 amino acids. CDR3 nucleotide sequence: TGCAGTGCTAGAGGGGACAGGGCGCCGGATGGCTACACCTTC. Translated: CSARGDRAPDGYTF.

In this sample, this clonotype turned up a few times. The chain recombines TRBV11-2 with TRBJ2-5; no clear D gene. Germline CDR1 and CDR2: SGHAT and FQNNGV. This CDR3 has 15 amino acids. The V end lost 6 bases, the J end lost 2 bases, and 16 bases lay between the germline ends. In DNA, the CDR3 is TGTGCCAGCAGTCATGTTGGAAGCAAACAAGAGACCCAGTACTTC. Its translation is CASSHVGSKQETQYF.

The chain combines TRBV4-2 with TRBJ2-1; D is uncertain. Germline V gene data show CDR1 as LGHNA and CDR2 as YNFKEQ. The V end was cut by 0 bases, the J end by 8 bases, with 5 bases between. The CDR3 covers 12 residues. CDR3 loop: CASSQEAHEQFF. The DNA of the CDR3 is TGTGCCAGCAGCCAAGAAGCCCATGAGCAGTTCTTC.